This TCR beta chain was profiled in a study of patients and donors after allogeneic stem cell transplantation. There are a few counts of this clonotype. At one boundary the junction diverges from the germline segment, which might be a read error. The CDR3 covers 16 residues. TCRdb re-called the RT-PCR reads through MiXCR, storing one row per CDR3 protein. The sample lists about 160,000 distinct CDR3 sequences, over 35% occurring once. The specimen was blood, either unsorted or a sorted T cell fraction (not recorded which). The gene calls are TRBV12-3 or TRBV12-4 and TRBJ2-1; 10 positions agree with TRBD2. This TCR was sampled from a human donor who was either an allogeneic HSCT recipient or a stem cell or donor lymphocyte infusion donor (not recorded which). It is not recorded whose cells these are; they may come from a transplant donor. CDR3 sequence (DNA): TGTGCCAGCACCGAGCTAGGACTAGCGGCCTACGATGAGCAGTTCTTC. Its translation is CASTELGLAAYDEQFF.